This T cell receptor (beta chain) is from a study of naive and memory T cell subsets. The study's findings and limits: TCR transcript changes with activation or differentiation may affect this RNA method.

Comment on this clonotype: Antigen unknown.

The SP2 primer and nested alpha and beta constant region primers amplified ligated cDNA in four rounds. TCRdb independently ran MiXCR on the 5' RACE reads; one entry per CDR3 protein. The top ten clones hold 15% to 20% of a sample with tens of thousands of distinct CDR3 sequences, 8% to 9% of them seen once. The library had UMIs added by 3' ligation of an oligonucleotide to TCR cDNA. Reverse transcription used DNase-treated unsorted total RNA, aiming for roughly 1 to 1,100 ng. V was clipped by 3 bases and J by 4 bases, with 7 bases between them. The V gene's germline CDR1 is SGHAT and CDR2 FQNNGV. The length of the CDR3 is 13 residues.

V usage is TRBV11-2 and J usage is TRBJ2-1, with D uncertain. The origin of this receptor is a female donor in good health. The CDR3 region has the DNA TGTGCCAGCAGCTTTGGCGGTTACAATGAGCAGTTCTTC. This sequence encodes CASSFGGYNEQFF.